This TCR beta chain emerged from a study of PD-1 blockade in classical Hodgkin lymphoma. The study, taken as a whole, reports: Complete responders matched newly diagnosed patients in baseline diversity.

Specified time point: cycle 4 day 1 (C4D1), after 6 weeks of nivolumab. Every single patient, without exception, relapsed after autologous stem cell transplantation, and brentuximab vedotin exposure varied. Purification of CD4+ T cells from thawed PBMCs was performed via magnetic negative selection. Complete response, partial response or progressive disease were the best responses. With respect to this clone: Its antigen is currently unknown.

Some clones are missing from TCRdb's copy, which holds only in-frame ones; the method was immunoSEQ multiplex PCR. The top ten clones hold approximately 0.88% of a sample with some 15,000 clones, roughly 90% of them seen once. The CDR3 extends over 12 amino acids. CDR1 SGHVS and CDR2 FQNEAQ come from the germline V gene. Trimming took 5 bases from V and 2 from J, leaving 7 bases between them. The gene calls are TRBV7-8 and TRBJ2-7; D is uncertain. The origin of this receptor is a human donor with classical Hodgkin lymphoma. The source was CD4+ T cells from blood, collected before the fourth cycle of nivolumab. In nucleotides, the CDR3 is TGTGCCAGCAGCGATAACACCTACGAGCAGTACTTC. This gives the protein CASSDNTYEQYF.